Below, 12 T cell receptor beta chains from the same sample are listed, as sequenced in a study of CD8 T cells in ankylosing spondylitis. TCRdb re-analysed the 5' RACE reads in MiXCR, keeping a single row per CDR3 protein. The data hold about 250,000 distinct CDR3 sequences, with 15% to 20% observed a single time. Material: blood, either unsorted or a sorted T cell fraction (not recorded which). The source is a male donor with ankylosing spondylitis or in good health (not recorded which).

The table lists this clonotype with a few counts. The J gene is TRBJ2-1, the V gene TRBV12-3 or TRBV12-4, with TRBD1 matching 7 bases. The CDR3 is made up of 13 amino acids. Losses at the gene ends were 5 bases for V and 10 bases for J; bases not matched to a gene: 8. The DNA of the CDR3 is TGTGCCAGCAGTCGGGACAGCGAGGAAGAGCAGTTCTTC. As protein: CASSRDSEEEQFF.

This clonotype was found a few times. This sequence joins TRBV29-1 and TRBJ2-5, with TRBD2 identical over 8 bases. V shed 7 bases and J 5 bases; nucleotides not matched to a gene: 3. Germline V lookup: CDR1 SQVTM, CDR2 ANQGSEA. The CDR3 contains 11 residues. The CDR3 DNA follows: TGCAGCGACGGGGGGGCGGAGACCCAGTACTTC. This codes for CSDGGAETQYF. Variable domain in full (rest from reference TRBV29-1 and TRBJ2-5): SAVISQKPSRDICQRGTSLTIQCQVDSQVTMMFWYRQQPGQSLTLIATANQGSEATYESGFVIDKFPISRPNLTFSTLTVSNMSPEDSSIYLCSDGGAETQYFGPGTRLLVL.

The V and J genes are TRBV7-6 and TRBJ2-7; D might be TRBD1 (6 bases). There are 16 residues in the CDR3. V was clipped by 0 bases and J by 3 bases, with 15 bases between them. Germline CDR1 and CDR2: SGHVS and FNYEAQ. The CDR3 DNA reads as TGTGCCAGCAGCTTAGCGGCCGAGGGACACCTCTACGAGCAGTACTTC. Translation gives CASSLAAEGHLYEQYF. Combining the CDR3 with reference TRBV7-6 and TRBJ2-7 gives the whole variable domain GAGVSQSPRYKVTKRGQDVALRCDPISGHVSLYWYRQALGQGPEFLTYFNYEAQQDKSGLPNDRFSAERPEGSISTLTIQRTEQRDSAMYRCASSLAAEGHLYEQYFGPGTRLTVT.

The chain links TRBV7-2 to TRBJ2-3, with 9 bases matching TRBD2. V lost 2 bases, J lost 3 bases, and 3 bases stayed unmatched. The germline V gene encodes CDR1 SGHTA and CDR2 FQGNSA. The CDR3 has 15 amino acids. CDR3 amino acids: CASSLLAGITDTQYF. The CDR3 DNA sequence: TGTGCCAGCAGCTTACTAGCGGGAATAACAGATACGCAGTATTTT.

The chain carries TRBV28 and TRBJ2-1; 8 bases are a match to TRBD2. V gave up 7 bases and J gave up 2 bases; unmatched junction bases: 4. CDR1 is MDHEN and CDR2 is SYDVKM in the germline V gene. The CDR3 contains 14 residues. CDR3 in DNA: TGTGCCAGCACGGAGCGGGAGACCTACAATGAGCAGTTCTTC. This encodes CASTERETYNEQFF.

This clonotype was detected only a few times. This chain joins TRBV12-5 and TRBJ2-3; a possible D gene is TRBD2 (5 bases). V lost 4 bases to trimming and J lost 6 bases, with 14 bases between them. Per the germline V gene, CDR1 is LGHNT and CDR2 is FRNRAP. This CDR3 has 14 residues. The CDR3 protein is CASGSLAPRDTQYF. The CDR3 DNA reads as TGTGCTAGTGGTTCATTAGCGCCGAGGGATACGCAGTATTTT.

The V gene is TRBV21-1, the J gene TRBJ2-4; the table gives TRBD1 as D, unverified against the DNA. TRBV21-1 is tagged as a pseudogene. This CDR3 has 18 amino acids. The CDR3 nucleotides are TGTGCCAGCAGCAAAGCTCGGACAGAACCTTTGGCCAAAAACATTCAGTACTTC. This translates into CASSKARTEPLAKNIQYF.

This clonotype was counted at least ten times. The chain has TRBV29-1 and TRBJ2-7; D gene unclear. Germline CDR1 reads SQVTM; CDR2 reads ANQGSEA. The V end was cut by 2 bases, the J end by 6 bases, with 14 bases between. The CDR3 loop spans 13 amino acids. CDR3 protein: CSVETGPGPEQYF. CDR3 in DNA: TGCAGCGTTGAAACCGGCCCGGGTCCCGAGCAGTACTTC.

The CDR3 nucleotides read TGTGCCAGCAGCCCGGGGACTAGCGGGAGGGCCGCCTACAATGAGCAGTTCTTC. This encodes CASSPGTSGRAAYNEQFF. The chain uses TRBV11-2 and TRBJ2-1; 16 bases agree with TRBD2. The trim removed 5 bases at V and 2 bases at J, leaving 6 bases unmatched. Germline CDR1 reads SGHAT; CDR2 reads FQNNGV. CDR3 length: 18 amino acids.

This clonotype was counted between two and nine times. J is TRBJ2-7 and V is TRBV20-1, with 7 nucleotides matching TRBD1. Per germline, CDR1 DFQATT and CDR2 SNEGSKA (reference sequence). J lost 2 bases, V lost 5 bases, and 9 bases had no gene match. This CDR3 is 14 amino acids long. CDR3 nucleotides: TGCAGTGCTTCGGAAACAGGGGATCCCTACGAGCAGTACTTC. Its protein product is CSASETGDPYEQYF.

This clonotype was picked up many times. This chain uses TRBV19 with TRBJ2-2, with 8 positions matching TRBD1. Germline V CDR1 and CDR2: LNHDA, SQIVND (reference sequence). The V gene end was trimmed by 7 bases and the J gene end by 7 bases; junction bases not matched to a gene: 8. This CDR3 has 14 amino acids. The CDR3 DNA sequence: TGTGCCAGTACCCGGACAGGGTTGGGCGGGGAGCTGTTTTTT. It yields the protein CASTRTGLGGELFF. The whole variable domain, filled in from reference TRBV19 and TRBJ2-2, reads DGGITQSPKYLFRKEGQNVTLSCEQNLNHDAMYWYRQDPGQGLRLIYYSQIVNDFQKGDIAEGYSVSREKKESFPLTVTSAQKNPTAFYLCASTRTGLGGELFFGEGSRLTVL.

This clonotype has only a few counts. This chain connects TRBV7-9 to TRBJ2-1; D remains unclear. Germline loops: CDR1 SEHNR, CDR2 FQNEAQ (reference sequence). Trimming left V 4 bases short and J 2 bases short, with 15 bases between. The CDR3 totals 16 residues. CDR3 nucleotide sequence: TGTGCCAGCAGCTCACTGACAAACCCAACCTACAATGAGCAGTTCTTC. It codes for CASSSLTNPTYNEQFF.